This T cell receptor (beta chain) stems from a study of blood T cell repertoires in COVID-19. Authors' processing steps: How many nucleated cells were present was estimated from reference gene primer amplification. TCRdb's table, derived via immunoSEQ multiplex PCR, lists solely in-frame clones and lacks some. That table gives V, J and clone size, and the DNA gave D and trimming. The sample has about 60,000 clones, approximately 80% seen once. There are 15 residues in the CDR3. V dropped 6 bases and J dropped 7; count of bases not matched to a gene: 14. CDR1 and CDR2 from the germline V gene are KGHSH and LQKENI. The table lists this clone with many counts.

This sequence joins TRBV18 and TRBJ2-7, with TRBD1 matching over 8 bases. Sequences were obtained from peripheral blood. The receptor was isolated from a man aged 25 to 45 with COVID-19, enrolled during active disease. The DNA for the CDR3 is TGTGCCAGCTCGCAAGGACAGGGTCCACATAAGGAGCAGTACTTC. It yields the protein CASSQGQGPHKEQYF.